A single TCR beta chain is shown here with its context. The antigen it binds to is not known. Per-base qualities were not stored, and no clone one base away is much larger. The CDR3, cysteine through phenylalanine, is 15 amino acids long. The only DNA kept is the CDR3, 45 bases in frame from the first base. V was cut back by 1 base and J by 2 bases, leaving a gap of 12 bases between them. The germline V gene encodes CDR1 MDHEN and CDR2 SYDVKM. This sample stems from a study of pediatric ulcerative colitis (dated by TCRdb to the late 2010s). Regarding the research as a whole: Of the ulcerative colitis patients, about 7 had pancolitis and two had left-sided colitis, and histology in every patient was consistent with ulcerative colitis. Nine or ten newly diagnosed, treatment-naive pediatric ulcerative colitis patients and a few non-IBD control children each provided paired blood and rectal samples. By Pediatric Ulcerative Colitis Activity Index, a couple of patients had mild disease, several had moderate disease and three had acute severe colitis. Points the paper makes about the study in general: Because repertoires came from total lymphocyte DNA, patterns in rare subsets such as regulatory T cells may not be reflected. A couple of rectal CDR3 clonotypes turned up in every ulcerative colitis patient but in none of the controls. Features of the rectal repertoire distinguished controls, mild-moderate colitis patients and acute severe colitis patients, and in acute severe colitis rectal diversity was lower because of clonal expansions. For technical reasons, substantially fewer templates were yielded by the blood samples of a couple of patients, and these blood samples were excluded from blood-rectal overlap analysis. Significantly higher autologous blood-rectal clonal overlap was found in ulcerative colitis patients than in controls, which suggested increased T cell trafficking to inflamed tissue. The healthy control group was small, consisting of only a few individuals.

Before the diagnostic colonoscopy, none of the ulcerative colitis patients had been given any immunosuppressive medication. Blood was sampled at the same time as the colonoscopy. The Wizard kit (Promega) was used to extract genomic DNA from blood and intestinal samples. Through the immunoSEQ TRB Survey service, multiplex V and J primers were used to amplify rearranged CDR3 beta regions from genomic DNA. To keep depth equal across samples, survey-level sequencing depth of up to 500,000 reads per sample was applied. Libraries were purified, pooled and sequenced on Illumina technology. Per the source publication's procedure: Productive clonality, sample overlap, pairwise scatters, CDR3 beta length, V/D/J gene usage and productiveness were all assessed with the immunoSEQ online tools. Alongside Shannon and Simpson indices, calculated diversity was computed as the number of unique rearrangements divided by total templates, multiplied by 100. Principal component analysis used the R prcomp function and ggbiplot package on Z-score normalized data. Blood-rectal clonal overlap within each subject was quantified with Morisita's index. Entries here come from immuneACCESS through TCRdb and include only in-frame sequences with V and J called. Some clones fail to appear in such tables; in the studies checked, an unresolved V gene covers under half of the shortfall, and the cause of the remainder is unknown. The V and J calls and clone size come from that table; D and trimming were worked out from the DNA. For this sample the table gives some 4,900 clones, of which about nine tenths were detected only once. The ten largest clones capture around 2% of the sample.

The sequence came from a boy between 10 and 17 years old with mild ulcerative colitis. The V and J genes are TRBV28 and TRBJ2-7, and TRBD2 may be the D gene, going by 5 matching bases. The material sequenced was blood. The nucleotide sequence is given as TGTGCCAGCAGTTTATCGGGGATTTGGACCTACGAGCAGTACTTC. This gives the protein CASSLSGIWTYEQYF. Reference TRBV28 and TRBJ2-7 proteins supply the regions before and after the CDR3; the full variable domain is: DVKVTQSSRYLVKRTGEKVFLECVQDMDHENMFWYRQDPGLGLRLIYFSYDVKMKEKGDIPEGYSVSREKKERFSLILESASTNQTSMYLCASSLSGIWTYEQYFGPGTRLTVT.